This entry is about one TCR beta chain. This receptor's antigen is unknown. One base away there is no much larger clone; base qualities are not given. CEF-cultured naive and memory CD4+ T cell DNA received survey-level immunoSEQ TCR-beta sequencing. Concerning the study's data processing: During preprocessing, nonproductive sequences were removed, along with CDR3s that did not begin with C, did not end with F or W, or were shorter than 7 amino acids. Antigen-specific clonotypes were called with the MANAFEST web app, based on expansion relative to reference and other culture wells. A clone counted as positive if significantly expanded in 2 of 3 replicate wells versus the reference culture at FDR below 0.05. To be called positive, a clone also had to show significant expansion compared with every other tandem well and an odds ratio greater than 5. Cultured and uncultured naive and memory CD4+ repertoires were searched for CDR3s previously identified as spike- and CEF-reactive. After three terminal residues were trimmed from each end, CDR3 homology was quantified as pairwise Levenshtein distance using the stringdist R package. Entries here come from immuneACCESS through TCRdb and include only in-frame sequences with V and J called. Some clones fail to appear in such tables; in the studies checked, an unresolved V gene covers under half of the shortfall, and the cause of the remainder is unknown. Clone size and V and J calls were adopted from that table, with D and trimming inferred from the DNA. The sample contains about 36,000 clones, 65% to 80% of them found a single time. The ten largest clones add up to roughly 21% of the sample.

There are 14 amino acids in the CDR3, from cysteine to phenylalanine inclusive. Left in the record is the CDR3 DNA by itself, 42 bases read in frame from the first base. Per the germline V gene, SGHTA is the CDR1 and FQGNSA is the CDR2. V trim: 1 base; J trim: 5 bases; unmatched bases: 4. This sample is drawn from a study of CD4 T cells in relation to SARS-CoV-2 and coronaviruses (dated by TCRdb to the early 2020s). With regard to the full study: In the ViraFEST assay, PBMCs were cultured with antigen for roughly eleven days, after which TCR beta CDR3s were sequenced to identify clonal expansions specific to the antigen. The full convalescent cohort of some 11 patients had a median age of about 38 years, ranging from roughly 21 to 75 years. The approximately 12 convalescent patients included 8 males and 4 females; two subjects were Hispanic. Using patient-derived lymphoblastoid cell lines, the shared crossreactive spike epitopes were mapped to their HLA restriction. At the level of individual TCR clonotypes, the study measured memory CD4+ T cell crossreactivity between SARS-CoV-2 spike protein and common cold coronavirus spike proteins. The Adaptive Biotechnologies TCR-sequencing kit was used to sequence samples from three pre-COVID donors and the naive versus memory experiments, while other data came from Illumina-based sequencing. For other donors in the study, expansion assays were sequenced with a different, Illumina-based TCR-beta assay.

The paper as a whole reports these results and caveats: Because the crossreactivity analysis focused on spike protein, crossreactivity against other viral proteins was not assessed. Pre-pandemic and post-infection samples were not both contributed by any donor, so tracing of the source of pre-existing responses was limited. In roughly two thirds of donors, memory CD4+ clonotypes turned up that crossrecognized SARS-CoV-2 and at least one common cold coronavirus spike. Crossreactive clones showed significantly weaker SARS-CoV-2-driven expansion than monoreactive clones, consistent with antigenic imprinting. The study was constrained by small numbers of patients and of tested TCRs. Naive versus memory sequencing indicated that memory recall responses, rather than primary responses primed during culture, are detected by the assay.

Naive and memory CD4+ T cells were separated from cryopreserved PBMCs by first enriching for CD4 and then performing EasySep naive CD4+ T cell enrichment. For less than twelve days, sorted naive or memory CD4+ T cells (roughly 110,000) were cultured at a 1:1 ratio with T cell-depleted PBMCs and CEF peptides. Triplicate replicate wells were generally used for each peptide culture condition. Ficoll-Paque PLUS gradient centrifugation was used to isolate PBMCs from leukapheresis product or whole blood. PBMCs were either cryopreserved at -140 degrees C or used fresh in the expansion assay. The QIAamp Micro DNA Kit was used to extract genomic DNA from the CD4+ T cells.

The clonotype originates from an adult with COVID-19. Material: memory CD4+ T cells from PBMCs, cultured in vitro. The cell subset or site label, read with the paper, signifies: memory (non-naive) CD4+ T cells. The chain couples TRBV7-2 to TRBJ2-7; 8 bases in between match TRBD1. The CDR3 reads CASSLEQGGHEQYF. The DNA sequence is TGTGCCAGCAGCTTAGAACAGGGGGGACACGAGCAGTACTTC.